Following are 30 T cell receptor beta chains from one sample sequenced in a study of T-cell reconstitution after alpha-beta-depleted transplantation in children. A library of TCRbeta sequences, prepared with unique molecular identifiers, was generated. TCRdb independently ran MiXCR on the PCR reads; one entry per CDR3 protein. The sample records 400,000 to 500,000 distinct CDR3 sequences, approximately 11% being singletons. The source material was PBMCs from the stem cell graft donor, sampled from the stem cell graft. The receptors stem from a human donor who donated a stem cell graft to a child with acute myeloid leukemia.

Of note for this clonotype: One end of the junction varies from germline; a read error may be responsible. The rearrangement uses TRBV7-2 and TRBJ2-5, with 7 bases identical to TRBD2. The CDR3 loop spans 13 amino acids. Germline CDR1 SGHTA, CDR2 FQGNSA. CDR3 amino acids: CASSLRREGLGSF. As DNA, the CDR3 is TGTGCCAGCAGCCTCCGCAGGGAGGGGCTAGGTAGCTTC.

The chain has TRBV7-9 and TRBJ2-4; a weak D match, TRBD2 (6 bases). This CDR3 is built from 13 residues. V was clipped by 8 bases and J by 6 bases, with 14 bases between them. The V gene's germline CDR1 is SEHNR and CDR2 FQNEAQ (reference sequence). The DNA of the CDR3 is TGTGCCAGCTTCGGAGAGGAGGGAAACATTCAGTACTTC. It encodes CASFGEEGNIQYF.

In regard to this clonotype: Mismatch with germline at one junction end may stem from a read error. The chain uses TRBV5-8 and TRBJ2-4; a possible D gene is TRBD2 (5 bases). Germline lookup yields CDR1 SGHTS and CDR2 YDEGEE. The CDR3 sequence is 15 residues long. Here the CDR3 reads CASTPGLGTKNSQYF. The CDR3 bases are TGTGCCAGCACCCCGGGGTTAGGAACCAAAAACAGTCAGTACTTC.

This clonotype was found many times. This chain joins TRBV5-1 and TRBJ2-5; possible D gene TRBD2, 6 bases. This CDR3 has 14 residues. Germline V gene lookup returns CDR1 SGHRS and CDR2 YFSETQ. V gave up 4 bases and J gave up 5 bases, with 15 bases separating them. The CDR3 loop reads CASSPGAGRETQYF. CDR3 DNA sequence: TGCGCCAGCAGCCCCGGGGCGGGGAGGGAGACCCAGTACTTC.

This clonotype was seen a few times. The genes are TRBV6-1 and TRBJ1-2; D is unclear. CDR1 is MNHNS and CDR2 is SASEGT in the germline V gene. V was shortened by 6 bases and J by 5 bases, with 13 bases between the two germline ends. This CDR3 has 13 residues. The CDR3 nucleotides read TGTGCCAGCAGAAGACAAGATGCATATGGCTACACCTTC. Amino acid sequence: CASRRQDAYGYTF.

The gene calls are TRBV10-3 and TRBJ2-7; 10 nucleotides agree with TRBD2. The CDR3 extends over 15 amino acids. In germline, CDR1 is ENHRY, CDR2 SYGVKD. The ends lost 5 bases at V and 5 bases at J; junction bases unmatched: 9. Here the CDR3 DNA reads TGTGCCATCAGTACCAGACTAGCGGGTATGCACGAGCAGTACTTC. Its translation is CAISTRLAGMHEQYF.

The chain links TRBV6-4 to TRBJ2-6, with 9 bases matching TRBD2. The CDR3 totals 19 residues. Germline lookup yields CDR1 MRHNA and CDR2 SNTAGT. The junction had 12 bases not matched to a gene; V was cut back by 6 bases and J by 0 bases. CDR3 DNA sequence: TGTGCCAGCAGCCACTCCGGTCTAGCGGGACGCTCTGGGGCCAACGTCCTGACTTTC. It translates to CASSHSGLAGRSGANVLTF.

CDR3 nucleotide sequence: TGTGCCAGCTCCCGGACAGGGGGCGGGAACGTCTACGAGCAGTACTTC. It specifies CASSRTGGGNVYEQYF. This chain uses TRBV18 with TRBJ2-7; 11 bases agree with TRBD1. CDR1 is KGHSH, CDR2 LQKENI, per germline. The CDR3 runs to 16 residues. V lost 6 bases, J lost 3 bases, and 10 bases stayed unmatched.

This clonotype was recorded a few times. V usage is TRBV6-5 and J usage is TRBJ1-2; 10 bases are a match to TRBD1. The germline V gene encodes CDR1 MNHEY and CDR2 SVGAGI. CDR3 length: 16 amino acids. With 4 bases clipped from V and 3 bases from J, the junction kept 8 bases outside the gene matches. DNA for the CDR3: TGTGCCAGCAGTTTCAACAAGGACAGGGGGGACTATGGCTACACCTTC. Encoded protein: CASSFNKDRGDYGYTF.

This clonotype was seen at least ten times. This chain joins TRBV10-3 and TRBJ1-5; a weak D match, TRBD1 (5 bases). The CDR3 spans 12 residues. CDR1 is ENHRY, CDR2 SYGVKD, per germline. V gave up 8 bases and J gave up 7 bases, with 12 bases separating them. The CDR3 bases are TGTGCCATCGGGACGGACGAACAGCCCCAGCATTTT. Its translation is CAIGTDEQPQHF.

V usage is TRBV6-5 and J usage is TRBJ2-3; D is undetermined. The CDR3 totals 15 residues. V shed 0 bases and J shed 7 bases, with 14 bases lying between them. Germline V CDR1 and CDR2: MNHEY, SVGAGI. The CDR3 is CASSYSSAGFYTQYF. As DNA, the CDR3 is TGTGCCAGCAGTTACTCGTCGGCCGGTTTTTATACGCAGTATTTT.

This clonotype was recorded a few times. The chain uses TRBV27 and TRBJ1-1, with D unresolved. The CDR3 is 15 residues long. Germline-derived CDR1 and CDR2 are MNHEY and SMNVEV (reference sequence). V was clipped by 0 bases and J by 1 base, with 9 bases between them. CDR3 loop: CASSLSGPTNTEAFF. In nucleotides, the CDR3 is TGTGCCAGCAGTTTATCGGGTCCGACGAACACTGAAGCTTTCTTT.

This clonotype was observed at least ten times. The chain has TRBV20-1 and TRBJ2-7; D possibly corresponds to TRBD2 (5 bases). Trimming shortened V by 3 bases and J by 5 bases, and 20 bases separated the two germline ends. Germline CDR1 is DFQATT and CDR2 is SNEGSKA (reference sequence). This CDR3 is 15 amino acids long. The CDR3: CSASPLRRDGDEQYF. DNA of the CDR3: TGCAGTGCTAGTCCCCTGAGACGGGATGGTGACGAGCAGTACTTC.

This clonotype was observed a few times. This chain connects TRBV20-1 to TRBJ1-5; 7 positions agree with TRBD1. Germline V lookup: CDR1 DFQATT, CDR2 SNEGSKA (reference sequence). Unmatched junction bases numbered 5, after V lost 0 bases and J lost 0 bases. The CDR3 has 16 amino acids. The CDR3 reads CSARDPGQPSNQPQHF. As DNA, the CDR3 is TGCAGTGCTAGAGACCCGGGACAGCCTAGCAATCAGCCCCAGCATTTT.

This chain joins TRBV5-1 and TRBJ1-2; 11 bases line up with TRBD1. The CDR3 sequence is 17 residues long. J gave up 4 bases and V 5 bases, and 13 bases lay outside the gene matches. The V gene's germline CDR1 is SGHRS and CDR2 YFSETQ. CDR3 in DNA: TGCGCCAGCAGATCTACGTCCGCCGGGACAGGGGGCTATGGCTACACCTTC. It codes for CASRSTSAGTGGYGYTF.

This clonotype appeared a few times. V usage is TRBV25-1 and J usage is TRBJ1-1; D gene ambiguous. Germline loops: CDR1 MGHDK, CDR2 SYGVNS. The CDR3 totals 12 residues. Trimming stripped 8 bases from V and 0 bases from J, with 7 bases between. CDR3 sequence (DNA): TGTGCCAGCCGCTCCGTGAACACTGAAGCTTTCTTT. The encoded protein is CASRSVNTEAFF.

V is TRBV19 and J is TRBJ2-3; D is uncertain. Germline CDR1 is LNHDA and CDR2 is SQIVND (reference sequence). This CDR3 contains 15 residues. V was trimmed by 3 bases and J by 4 bases, leaving 14 bases between them. The CDR3, as DNA: TGTGCCAGTAGTATTCAAGGGATGGTGGCAGATACGCAGTATTTT. Protein sequence: CASSIQGMVADTQYF.

This rearrangement joins TRBV5-1 to TRBJ2-7; tentative D call: TRBD1 (6 bases). This CDR3 comprises 13 residues. CDR1 is SGHRS, CDR2 YFSETQ, per germline. The V gene lost 4 bases and the J gene lost 6 bases, with 14 bases spanning the gap. The CDR3 loop reads CASSRGQSPEQYF. The CDR3 region has the DNA TGCGCCAGCAGCCGGGGACAATCTCCCGAGCAGTACTTC.

The V call is TRBV6-1, the J call TRBJ2-7, with D perhaps TRBD1 (6 bases). The CDR3 extends over 14 amino acids. Trimming left V 0 bases short and J 9 bases short, with 15 bases between. CDR1 and CDR2 (germline): MNHNS, SASEGT. CDR3 nucleotides: TGTGCCAGCAGTGAAGCGGGCAGGGGTATAGGGCAGTACTTC. This encodes CASSEAGRGIGQYF.

In this sample, this clonotype turned up many times. V gene TRBV5-4 combines with J gene TRBJ2-3, with 14 nucleotides matching TRBD2. Trimming at V came to 4 bases and at J to 5 bases, leaving 3 bases not matched to a gene. This CDR3 region has 15 residues. Per the germline V gene, CDR1 is SGHNT and CDR2 is YYREEE (reference sequence). Here the CDR3 reads CASSLGLAGGDTQYF. The CDR3 bases are TGTGCCAGCAGCCTCGGACTAGCGGGGGGAGATACGCAGTATTTT.

This rearrangement joins TRBV29-1 to TRBJ2-5; D remains ambiguous. The ends were cut back, 3 bases at V and 1 base at J, with 6 bases in the middle. Per the germline V gene, CDR1 is SQVTM and CDR2 is ANQGSEA. The CDR3 length is 12 residues. The CDR3 is CSVDGPQETQYF. CDR3 sequence (DNA): TGCAGCGTTGACGGCCCCCAAGAGACCCAGTACTTC.

This clonotype was recorded at least ten times. This chain joins TRBV10-3 and TRBJ2-7, with 9 bases aligning to TRBD2. The CDR3 contains 14 residues. Germline CDR1 reads ENHRY; CDR2 reads SYGVKD. V trimming: 6 bases; J trimming: 0 bases; junction bases outside the gene matches: 3. The CDR3 sequence is CAISRLADSYEQYF. CDR3 nucleotides: TGTGCCATCAGCCGACTAGCGGACTCCTACGAGCAGTACTTC.

The chain employs TRBV20-1 and TRBJ1-1; D is unresolved. The germline V gene encodes CDR1 DFQATT and CDR2 SNEGSKA (reference sequence). The CDR3 runs to 12 residues. V was shortened by 5 bases and J by 6 bases, with 13 bases between the two germline ends. The CDR3 DNA reads as TGCAGTGCTCGGTTAGTTGTCCCTGAAGCTTTCTTT. It yields the protein CSARLVVPEAFF.

V is TRBV24-1 and J is TRBJ2-7, with TRBD1 as a possible D gene (5 bases). The CDR3 runs to 16 residues. Looked up from germline, CDR1 is KGHDR and CDR2 is SFDVKD. The V end lost 8 bases, the J end lost 1 base, and 20 bases lay between the germline ends. CDR3 sequence reads: CATILGRTKGSYEQYV. CDR3 sequence (DNA): TGTGCCACCATCCTCGGCAGGACAAAGGGGTCCTACGAGCAGTACGTC.

The chain employs TRBV5-1 and TRBJ2-7, with 7 bases identical to TRBD1. Germline CDR1 is SGHRS and CDR2 is YFSETQ. CDR3 length: 13 residues. The V segment lost 4 bases and the J segment 5 bases; nucleotides outside the gene matches: 6. CDR3 region: CASSTDRAHEQYF. Here the CDR3 DNA reads TGCGCCAGCAGCACCGACAGGGCCCACGAGCAGTACTTC.

This clonotype was counted between two and nine times. This chain uses TRBV29-1 with TRBJ2-7; possibly TRBD1 for D (6 bases). The V end lost 4 bases, the J end lost 2 bases, and 12 bases lay between the germline ends. The CDR3 has 13 amino acids. The V gene's germline CDR1 is SQVTM and CDR2 ANQGSEA. The CDR3 DNA is TGCAGCGTTGTAGTTGGGGACACCTACGAGCAGTACGTC. Translating gives CSVVVGDTYEQYV.

Many counts were recorded for this clonotype. The chain links TRBV12-3 or TRBV12-4 to TRBJ2-3; D is perhaps TRBD2 (5 bases). This CDR3 comprises 16 residues. V was shortened by 3 bases and J by 1 base, with 14 bases between the two germline ends. CDR3 DNA: TGTGCCAGCAGTTTGGAAGGGAGAATGGGCACAGATACGCAGTATTTT. Amino acid sequence: CASSLEGRMGTDTQYF.

This clonotype was picked up a small number of times. The J gene is TRBJ2-2, the V gene TRBV20-1; the D gene is possibly TRBD2 (6 bases). Trimming removed 2 bases at V and 3 bases at J, with 16 bases between. The CDR3 extends over 16 amino acids. CDR1 is DFQATT and CDR2 is SNEGSKA in the germline V gene (reference sequence). The CDR3 DNA follows: TGCAGTGCTAGATCCCTAGGCGGGGTCCACACCGGGGAGCTGTTTTTT. It specifies CSARSLGGVHTGELFF.

This chain connects TRBV12-3 or TRBV12-4 to TRBJ2-2; no reliable D call. Trimming shortened V by 3 bases and J by 3 bases, and 8 bases separated the two germline ends. The CDR3 runs 14 residues. DNA of the CDR3: TGTGCCAGCAGTTTTGGGAACCACACCGGGGAGCTGTTTTTT. It is translated as CASSFGNHTGELFF.

This clonotype was seen many times. The chain carries TRBV20-1 and TRBJ2-7; 7 nucleotides align to TRBD2. CDR3 length: 14 residues. Germline V lookup: CDR1 DFQATT, CDR2 SNEGSKA (reference sequence). In DNA, the CDR3 is TGCAGTGCTCGAGACGCAGGGAGGGGCTACGAGCAGTACGTC. Its protein is CSARDAGRGYEQYV.